The present entry profiles one T cell receptor beta chain with its context. Its antigen is still unknown. The sample is drawn from a study of cytomegalovirus exposure and HLA in healthy donors. Study outcomes and limitations: DRB1 had the most TCR associations and HLA-C the fewest, a later analysis found, with rates varying by HLA locus.

The primer mix had 60 Vbeta and 13 Jbeta primers. TCRdb's table, derived via immunoSEQ multiplex PCR, lists solely in-frame clones and lacks some. The table lists approximately 110,000 clones, about four fifths of them singletons, with 1.3% in the top ten. The source is a man aged 35 to 55 in good health and CMV-seronegative. Sequenced input: PBMCs.

The chain's CDR3 is CASSVADTNHEQYF. The CDR3 nucleotides read TGTGCCAGCAGCGTAGCGGACACGAACCACGAGCAGTACTTC. J is TRBJ2-5 and V is TRBV9, with D possibly being TRBD1 (5 bases). Matching the DNA end better, TRBJ2-7 makes the J call doubtful. The CDR3 length is 14 residues. In germline, CDR1 is SGDLS, CDR2 YYNGEE.